One sample yielded the 21 T cell receptor beta chains listed below, sequenced in a study of CD8 T cells in Susac syndrome. Reverse transcription of roughly 0.5 to 1 ug RNA used random hexamers. TCRdb recomputed calls from the immunoSEQ multiplex PCR reads with MiXCR, one row per CDR3 protein. Found here are some 450,000 distinct CDR3 sequences, approximately 89% of them singletons; the top ten hold roughly 0.1%. The specimen was CD8+ T cells from PBMCs. The origin of the receptors is a human donor with multiple sclerosis.

The gene calls are TRBV7-2 and TRBJ2-7; 7 bases agree with TRBD2. Germline CDR1 SGHTA, CDR2 FQGNSA. The trim removed 5 bases at V and 3 bases at J, leaving 7 bases unmatched. The CDR3 contains 14 residues. CDR3 coding DNA: TGTGCCAGCAGCCAGACTAGCAGAGGCTACGAGCAGTACTTC. It codes for CASSQTSRGYEQYF.

The rearrangement links TRBV5-4 to TRBJ2-1; 8 nucleotides match TRBD1. Germline-derived CDR1 and CDR2 are SGHNT and YYREEE (reference sequence). Unmatched junction bases numbered 2, after V lost 3 bases and J lost 9 bases. CDR3 length: 12 amino acids. The chain's CDR3 is CASSWQGAEQFF. The CDR3 nucleotides are TGTGCCAGCAGCTGGCAGGGGGCTGAGCAGTTCTTC. Full variable domain (rest looked up from reference TRBV5-4 and TRBJ2-1): ETGVTQSPTHLIKTRGQQVTLRCSSQSGHNTVSWYQQALGQGPQFIFQYYREEENGRGNFPPRFSGLQFPNYSSELNVNALELDDSALYLCASSWQGAEQFFGPGTRLTVL.

The V call is TRBV6-6, the J call TRBJ2-6; no clear D gene. V was trimmed by 2 bases and J by 0 bases, leaving 8 bases between them. Germline V gives CDR1 MNHNY, CDR2 SVGAGI (reference sequence). The CDR3 extends over 16 amino acids. The CDR3 DNA reads as TGTGCCAGCAGTTACATATCCCGCTCTGGGGCCAACGTCCTGACTTTC. Translated: CASSYISRSGANVLTF.

This clonotype showed up just once. The chain recombines TRBV25-1 with TRBJ1-1; the D gene is possibly TRBD1 (6 bases). The CDR3 is made up of 14 amino acids. Per germline, CDR1 MGHDK and CDR2 SYGVNS. Trimming shortened V by 6 bases and J by 8 bases, and 19 bases separated the two germline ends. CDR3 sequence: CASRSNGGGMEAFF. CDR3 DNA sequence: TGTGCCAGCAGGTCCAATGGAGGGGGGATGGAAGCTTTCTTT.

This chain connects TRBV27 to TRBJ2-5; D unclear. V was trimmed by 3 bases and J by 1 base, leaving 12 bases between them. The CDR3 runs to 15 residues. In germline, CDR1 is MNHEY, CDR2 SMNVEV (reference sequence). The DNA of the CDR3 is TGTGCCAGCAGTTTCGGACCGGGTAGCCAAGAGACCCAGTACTTC. This encodes CASSFGPGSQETQYF.

The rearrangement joins TRBV7-6 to TRBJ2-1; D is perhaps TRBD1 or TRBD2 (5 bases each). CDR3 length: 18 amino acids. Trimming removed 2 bases at V and 2 bases at J, with 19 bases between. Germline values: CDR1 SGHVS, CDR2 FNYEAQ. CDR3 in amino acids: CASSLFIGANLPYNEQFF. The CDR3 region has the DNA TGTGCCAGCAGCTTATTCATCGGGGCAAACCTACCCTACAATGAGCAGTTCTTC.

This chain joins TRBV11-2 and TRBJ2-3; 7 bases agree with TRBD2. The V gene end was trimmed by 3 bases and the J gene end by 0 bases; junction bases not matched to a gene: 6. Germline CDR1 reads SGHAT; CDR2 reads FQNNGV. The CDR3 totals 16 residues. The CDR3 DNA is TGTGCCAGCAGCTTGAATCTAGCGGAGAGCACAGATACGCAGTATTTT. It yields the protein CASSLNLAESTDTQYF.

The CDR3: CSATGTTFFYEQYF. DNA for the CDR3: TGCAGTGCCACCGGCACTACATTTTTCTACGAGCAGTACTTC. V is TRBV20-1 and J is TRBJ2-7; D not certain. The V gene lost 6 bases and the J gene lost 3 bases, with 18 bases spanning the gap. The CDR3 is made up of 14 amino acids. CDR1 is DFQATT and CDR2 is SNEGSKA in the germline V gene (reference sequence).

J is TRBJ1-1 and V is TRBV6-1; D possibly corresponds to TRBD1 (5 bases). The CDR3 extends over 19 amino acids. The V end was cut by 5 bases, the J end by 2 bases, with 27 bases between. Germline loops: CDR1 MNHNS, CDR2 SASEGT. CDR3 loop: CASSLSGAGISPANTEAFF. Written as DNA, the CDR3 is TGTGCCAGCAGTCTCTCCGGGGCGGGCATAAGTCCTGCTAACACTGAAGCTTTCTTT.

The rearrangement uses TRBV7-9 and TRBJ1-1; the match to TRBD1 covers 9 bases. V lost 5 bases and J lost 3; bases outside the gene matches: 10. In germline, CDR1 is SEHNR, CDR2 FQNEAQ (reference sequence). The CDR3 is 16 residues long. CDR3 DNA sequence: TGTGCCAGCAGCCCTCCCCAGGGACAGGGTTACACTGAAGCTTTCTTT. It encodes CASSPPQGQGYTEAFF.

CDR3 bases: TGTGCCAGCAGTTTTGCCCCAGGGGACTATGGCTACACCTTC. This translates into CASSFAPGDYGYTF. This sequence joins TRBV27 and TRBJ1-2, with D possibly TRBD1 on 6 matching bases. Germline V gene sequence: CDR1 MNHEY, CDR2 SMNVEV (reference sequence). The CDR3 is 14 amino acids. Trimming stripped 3 bases from V and 3 bases from J, with 11 bases between.

This clonotype has only a few counts. The chain joins TRBV18 to TRBJ2-7; D not certain. There are 14 residues in the CDR3. Between the trimmed V and J ends, which lost 2 bases and 2 bases, there was a span of 10 bases. Germline-derived CDR1 and CDR2 are KGHSH and LQKENI. Here the CDR3 DNA reads TGTGCCAGCTCACCAAAGAGACAACCCTACGAGCAGTACTTC. Translation gives CASSPKRQPYEQYF.

This chain links TRBV4-1 with TRBJ1-5; D ambiguous. V lost 0 bases and J 0 bases, leaving 6 bases between the germline ends. Germline V gene data show CDR1 as MGHRA and CDR2 as YSYEKL. The CDR3 has 15 residues. In DNA form, the CDR3 reads TGCGCCAGCAGCCAAGAATCGGATAGCAATCAGCCCCAGCATTTT. Protein sequence: CASSQESDSNQPQHF.

V usage is TRBV27 and J usage is TRBJ2-7; D is undetermined. The V end was cut by 3 bases, the J end by 3 bases, with 9 bases between. The CDR3 covers 13 residues. Germline V gene sequence: CDR1 MNHEY, CDR2 SMNVEV (reference sequence). CDR3 coding DNA: TGTGCCAGCAGTTTCTTAGCCAACTACGAGCAGTACTTC. The encoded protein is CASSFLANYEQYF.

V gene TRBV19 combines with J gene TRBJ1-1; TRBD1 is a possible D gene (6 bases). The CDR3 has 12 residues. V lost 3 bases and J 7 bases, leaving 9 bases between the germline ends. In germline, CDR1 is LNHDA, CDR2 SQIVND (reference sequence). The CDR3 loop is CASSILQGEAFF. CDR3 coding DNA: TGTGCCAGTAGTATTCTACAGGGTGAAGCTTTCTTT.

V gene TRBV28 combines with J gene TRBJ1-4; TRBD1 might be the D (6 bases). In germline, CDR1 is MDHEN, CDR2 SYDVKM. The CDR3 is 16 residues long. V lost 5 bases to trimming and J lost 7 bases, with 20 bases between them. CDR3 in amino acids: CASSPRTARRGEKLFF. The CDR3 DNA follows: TGTGCCAGCAGTCCCCGGACAGCTCGTAGGGGTGAAAAACTGTTTTTT.

The chain links TRBV12-3 or TRBV12-4 to TRBJ2-1; TRBD2 might be the D (6 bases). V was trimmed by 7 bases and J by 4 bases, leaving 17 bases between them. The CDR3 is made up of 15 amino acids. DNA for the CDR3: TGTGCCAGCACCTCCGTTCTAGCGCCTTACAATGAGCAGTTCTTC. This gives the protein CASTSVLAPYNEQFF.

In its sample, this clonotype was seen once. CDR3 protein: CASSPMGQDTEAFF. For the CDR3, the DNA is TGTGCCAGCAGCCCTATGGGGCAGGACACTGAAGCTTTCTTT. This chain uses TRBV9 with TRBJ1-1; TRBD1 is a possible D gene (5 bases). CDR1 and CDR2 from the germline V gene are SGDLS and YYNGEE. This CDR3 has 14 residues. Between the trimmed V and J ends, which lost 4 bases and 3 bases, there was a span of 13 bases.

The rearrangement links TRBV30 to TRBJ2-3; D gene unclear. V gave up 6 bases and J gave up 7 bases, with 8 bases separating them. Germline CDR1 and CDR2: GTSNPN and SVGIG (reference sequence). The CDR3 covers 10 residues. The CDR3 reads CACLTNTQYF. The CDR3 DNA is TGTGCCTGTCTTACAAATACGCAGTATTTT. Variable domain in full (rest from reference TRBV30 and TRBJ2-3): SQTIHQWPATLVQPVGSPLSLECTVEGTSNPNLYWYRQAAGRGLQLLFYSVGIGQISSEVPQNLSASRPQDRQFILSSKKLLLSDSGFYLCACLTNTQYFGPGTRLTVL.

This clonotype has only a few counts. The chain uses TRBV7-9 and TRBJ1-2; D perhaps matches TRBD1 (6 bases). V lost 4 bases, J lost 3 bases, and 15 bases lay in between. Per germline, CDR1 SEHNR and CDR2 FQNEAQ (reference sequence). This CDR3 region has 15 residues. CDR3 residues: CASSSTDRPDYGYTF. The CDR3 DNA reads TGTGCCAGCAGCTCGACGGACAGACCGGACTATGGCTACACCTTC.

The genes are TRBV4-1 and TRBJ1-1; D ambiguous. V lost 0 bases and J 5 bases, leaving 4 bases between the germline ends. This CDR3 has 12 residues. CDR1 is MGHRA, CDR2 YSYEKL, per germline. In DNA form, the CDR3 reads TGCGCCAGCAGCCAAGACTGGACTGAAGCTTTCTTT. This sequence encodes CASSQDWTEAFF.